This T cell receptor beta chain stems from a study of response to subunit inactivated influenza vaccine. Study-wide findings and caveats: Only a handful of new T cells, the authors suggested, are recruited with each seasonal influenza vaccination.

This clonotype was seen many times. Its cognate antigen is unknown. TCRdb ran MiXCR on the RT-PCR reads and lists one entry per CDR3 protein. The sample has 500,000 to 550,000 distinct CDR3 sequences; approximately 7.8% are singletons. Germline CDR1 and CDR2: MNHNY and SVGAGI (reference sequence). CDR3 size: 13 residues. Trimming left V 6 bases short and J 1 base short, with 9 bases between. The clonotype comes from a man between 50 and 75 years old who received an inactivated influenza vaccine. Sequenced here: PBMCs from blood, sampled less than 30 months after vaccination. The V call is TRBV6-6, the J call TRBJ1-1, with unresolved D. The CDR3 region has the DNA TGTGCCAGCAGCTTGGAGTCGAACACTGAAGCTTTCTTT. This translates into CASSLESNTEAFF.